This is a list of T cell receptor beta chains from one sample in a study of cytomegalovirus exposure and HLA in healthy donors. The assay was immunoSEQ multiplex PCR, and TCRdb's table has in-frame clones only and misses some. Of some 160,000 clones in the sample, roughly four fifths are singletons; the top ten hold less than 0.65%. The sequenced material came from PBMCs. These receptors originate from a woman in her 50s in good health and CMV-seronegative. CDR3s leave out the opening cysteine and the closing phenylalanine or tryptophan. Not every row has a clone size; where given, it reads once, few, many or a size class.

v_call: TRBV14; clone_size: -; cdr3_aa: ASRVDSFQETQY
v_call: TRBV7-9; clone_size: -; cdr3_aa: ASRPGQGFLVEETQY
v_call: TRBV7-2; clone_size: -; cdr3_aa: ASRNGLDTQAF
v_call: TRBV9; clone_size: -; cdr3_aa: ASSPTGTGANPSTDTQY
v_call: TRBV10-3; clone_size: -; cdr3_aa: AISEGGGNTEAF
v_call: TRBV2; clone_size: once; cdr3_aa: ASSEELYTEAF
v_call: TRBV6-5; clone_size: few; cdr3_aa: ASSYGSGNIQY
v_call: TRBV5-1; clone_size: -; cdr3_aa: ASSSMPGQGYTGELF
v_call: TRBV6-4; clone_size: -; cdr3_aa: ASSGAIPGLAKNIQY
v_call: TRBV28; clone_size: -; cdr3_aa: ASRSGVGAYEQY
v_call: TRBV11-2; clone_size: -; cdr3_aa: ASSLAYSYNEQF
v_call: TRBV14; clone_size: -; cdr3_aa: ASSQDIYYEQY
v_call: TRBV10-3; clone_size: -; cdr3_aa: AISGTAFGSRANVLT
v_call: TRBV5-1; clone_size: -; cdr3_aa: ASSQRVGDTQY
v_call: TRBV2; clone_size: -; cdr3_aa: ASSEWGTGVDGYT
v_call: TRBV4-2; clone_size: -; cdr3_aa: ASSQGSLLAGVYNEQF
v_call: TRBV9; clone_size: -; cdr3_aa: ASSAHRVGETQY
v_call: TRBV5-6; clone_size: -; cdr3_aa: ASWGQINEKLF
v_call: TRBV2; clone_size: -; cdr3_aa: ASSVRASENLHD
v_call: TRBV29-1; clone_size: -; cdr3_aa: SVRTGGEKLF
v_call: TRBV20-1; clone_size: -; cdr3_aa: SASGRYEQY
v_call: TRBV4-2; clone_size: -; cdr3_aa: ASRLRTGMNGYT
v_call: TRBV7-2; clone_size: few; cdr3_aa: ASSLQAAPEQY
v_call: TRBV11-3; clone_size: -; cdr3_aa: ASSFGRQGGEAF
v_call: TRBV4-1; clone_size: -; cdr3_aa: ASSSIKTGAYGYT
v_call: TRBV28; clone_size: -; cdr3_aa: ASRLQGSHYEQY
v_call: TRBV11-3; clone_size: -; cdr3_aa: ASSFSGGALYEQY
v_call: TRBV6-1; clone_size: once; cdr3_aa: ASSQATGGNTEAF
v_call: TRBV6-6; clone_size: -; cdr3_aa: ASTLSNEKLF
v_call: TRBV27; clone_size: -; cdr3_aa: ASSPTGGAYEQY
v_call: TRBV5-4; clone_size: -; cdr3_aa: ASSLERGDTDTQY
v_call: TRBV5-1; clone_size: -; cdr3_aa: ASSSQGGQETQY
v_call: TRBV28; clone_size: -; cdr3_aa: ASNTGGLGNTIY
v_call: TRBV2; clone_size: -; cdr3_aa: ASRRTTSREINNEQF
v_call: TRBV10-1; clone_size: -; cdr3_aa: ASTVGQGTEAF
v_call: TRBV28; clone_size: once; cdr3_aa: ASRDSGDDEQF
v_call: TRBV19; clone_size: -; cdr3_aa: ASSPFLDTSLWANVLT
v_call: TRBV6-1; clone_size: -; cdr3_aa: ASSSSRDQPQH
v_call: TRBV10-3; clone_size: -; cdr3_aa: AIREPGQGAGEQY
v_call: TRBV5-1; clone_size: few; cdr3_aa: ASSLGVGSRDEQF
v_call: TRBV6-5; clone_size: once; cdr3_aa: ATTRGDTQY
v_call: TRBV27; clone_size: -; cdr3_aa: ASSLFAGGLRETQY
v_call: TRBV14; clone_size: -; cdr3_aa: ASSQRVTSGYSSYEQY
v_call: TRBV29-1; clone_size: -; cdr3_aa: SVVRESTDTQY
v_call: TRBV14; clone_size: -; cdr3_aa: ASSRTGADQPQH
v_call: TRBV27; clone_size: -; cdr3_aa: ASSPRAGGAGETQY
v_call: TRBV5-4; clone_size: -; cdr3_aa: ASSLPIAGGRTDTQY
v_call: TRBV7-3; clone_size: -; cdr3_aa: ASSFGTSGLQETQY